This T cell receptor beta chain was recovered during a study of cytomegalovirus exposure and HLA in healthy donors. General study results and limits: Reported performance of the classifier showed diagnosis of cytomegalovirus status with high specificity and sensitivity. In vitro experiments confirmed that a few CMV-associated chains were specific for CMV antigens. Cytomegalovirus association was listed for about 150 TCR beta chains.

Data came from immunoSEQ multiplex PCR; TCRdb stores just in-frame clones and leaves some out. The table includes under 400,000 clones, around 90% detected once. The donors were part of the 120-subject validation cohort, which stood apart from the approximately 670-subject first cohort. On this clone: As yet, its antigen is unknown.

The clonotype was recovered from a man younger than 40 in good health and CMV-seronegative. The sequenced material came from PBMCs.

DNA for the CDR3: TGTGCCAGCTCACAGACAGGGGGCCTGGGCGAGCAGTACTTC. Amino acid sequence: CASSQTGGLGEQYF. This chain connects TRBV18 to TRBJ2-7; TRBD1 matches 10 bases. The CDR3 contains 14 residues. Per germline, CDR1 KGHSH and CDR2 LQKENI. Trimming removed 4 bases from V and 6 bases from J; junction bases left unmatched: 6. Combining the CDR3 with reference TRBV18 and TRBJ2-7 gives the whole variable domain NAGVMQNPRHLVRRRGQEARLRCSPMKGHSHVYWYRQLPEEGLKFMVYLQKENIIDESGMPKERFSAEFPKEGPSILRIQQVVRGDSAAYFCASSQTGGLGEQYFGPGTRLTVT.